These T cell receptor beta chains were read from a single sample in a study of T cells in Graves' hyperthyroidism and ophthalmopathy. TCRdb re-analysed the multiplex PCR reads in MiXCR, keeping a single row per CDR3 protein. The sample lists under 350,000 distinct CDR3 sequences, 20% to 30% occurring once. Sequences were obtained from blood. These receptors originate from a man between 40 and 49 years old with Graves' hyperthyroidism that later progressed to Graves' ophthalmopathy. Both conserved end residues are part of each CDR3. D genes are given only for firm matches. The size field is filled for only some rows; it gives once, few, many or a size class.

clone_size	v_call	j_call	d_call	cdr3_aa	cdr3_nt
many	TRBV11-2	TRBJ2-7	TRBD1	CASSSRVGQSYEQYF	TGTGCCAGCAGCTCGCGCGTGGGACAGTCCTACGAGCAGTACTTC
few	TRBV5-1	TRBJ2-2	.	CASSPDTAGGLFF	TGCGCCAGCAGCCCTGACACCGCCGGGGGGCTGTTTTTT
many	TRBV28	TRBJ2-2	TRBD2	CASSKTSGRLYTGELFF	TGTGCCAGCAGTAAGACTAGCGGGAGACTCTACACCGGGGAGCTGTTTTTT
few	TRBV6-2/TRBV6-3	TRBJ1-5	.	CASSPNRSNQPQHF	TGTGCCAGCAGTCCAAACCGAAGCAATCAGCCCCAGCATTTT
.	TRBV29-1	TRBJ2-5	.	CSTSQGIEETQYF	TGCAGCACGTCACAGGGAATCGAAGAGACCCAGTACTTC
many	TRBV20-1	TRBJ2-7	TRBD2	CSARGLAGLEQYF	TGCAGTGCTAGGGGACTAGCGGGATTGGAGCAGTACTTC
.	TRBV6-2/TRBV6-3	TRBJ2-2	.	CASSLFHQTWTPPGELFF	TGTGCCAGCAGCCTTTTTCATCAGACCTGGACACCTCCCGGGGAGCTGTTTTTT
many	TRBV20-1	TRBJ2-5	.	CSARLADLGTQYF	TGCAGTGCTAGGCTCGCTGACTTAGGGACCCAGTACTTC
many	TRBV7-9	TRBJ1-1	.	CASSLGEGPTEAFF	TGTGCCAGCAGCTTAGGGGAGGGGCCCACTGAAGCTTTCTTT
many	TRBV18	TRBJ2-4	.	CASSPAYRGKNIQYF	TGTGCCAGCTCACCAGCCTATCGGGGCAAAAACATTCAGTACTTC
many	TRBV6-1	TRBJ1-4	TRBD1	CASRETGGNEKLFF	TGTGCCAGCAGGGAAACAGGGGGAAATGAAAAACTGTTTTTT
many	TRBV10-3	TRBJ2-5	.	CAISSGEGLGTQYF	TGTGCCATCTCTTCAGGGGAGGGCCTGGGGACCCAGTACTTC
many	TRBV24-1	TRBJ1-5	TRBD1	CATSDLVGDRGNQPQHF	TGTGCCACCAGTGATTTGGTCGGGGACAGGGGGAATCAGCCCCAGCATTTT
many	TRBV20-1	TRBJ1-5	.	CSARKGNGQPQHF	TGCAGTGCTAGAAAAGGGAACGGTCAGCCCCAGCATTTT
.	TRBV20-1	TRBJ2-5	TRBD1	CSARDGDSQETQYF	TGCAGTGCTAGAGACGGGGACAGCCAAGAGACCCAGTACTTC
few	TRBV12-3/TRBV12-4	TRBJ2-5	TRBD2	CASSPSGRAETQYF	TGTGCCAGCAGTCCTAGCGGGAGGGCGGAGACCCAGTACTTC
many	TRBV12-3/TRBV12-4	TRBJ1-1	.	CASSEGTTLWVTEAFF	TGTGCCAGCAGTGAGGGGACAACCCTTTGGGTCACTGAAGCTTTCTTT
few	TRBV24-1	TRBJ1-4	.	CATSDYNEKLFF	TGTGCCACCAGTGATTACAATGAAAAACTGTTTTTT
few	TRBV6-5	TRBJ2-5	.	CASSSPPKSKTQYF	TGTGCCAGCAGTTCCCCCCCGAAGTCGAAGACCCAGTACTTC
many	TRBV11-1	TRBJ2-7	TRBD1	CASSRRDRGYEQYF	TGTGCCAGCAGCCGCCGGGACAGGGGATACGAGCAGTACTTC
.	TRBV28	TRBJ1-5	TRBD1	CASSLTGALNQPQHF	TGTGCCAGCAGTTTAACAGGGGCGTTAAATCAGCCCCAGCATTTT
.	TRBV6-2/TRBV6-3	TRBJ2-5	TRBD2	CASSRYPLAGVAETQYF	TGTGCCAGCAGCCGCTACCCACTAGCGGGAGTCGCAGAGACCCAGTACTTC
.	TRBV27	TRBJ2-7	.	CASRSIGVGGYEQYF	TGTGCCAGCAGATCCATCGGGGTAGGGGGCTACGAGCAGTACTTC
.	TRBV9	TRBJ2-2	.	CASSVGLRNTGELFF	TGTGCCAGCAGCGTGGGACTGCGAAACACCGGGGAGCTGTTTTTT
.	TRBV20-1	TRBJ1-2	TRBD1	CSARDDREDGYTF	TGCAGTGCTAGAGATGACAGGGAGGATGGCTACACCTTC
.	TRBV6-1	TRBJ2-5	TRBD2	CATRTLAGESETQYF	TGTGCCACCCGAACTCTAGCGGGAGAATCCGAGACCCAGTACTTC
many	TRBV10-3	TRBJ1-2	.	CAIRRAKDSNYGYTF	TGTGCCATCAGAAGAGCCAAGGACTCAAACTATGGCTACACCTTC
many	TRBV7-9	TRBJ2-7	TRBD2	CASSPGLGRPQQYF	TGTGCCAGCAGCCCCGGACTAGGACGGCCTCAGCAGTACTTC
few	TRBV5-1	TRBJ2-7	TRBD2	CASSLGASGSPPVVDEQYF	TGCGCCAGCAGCTTGGGAGCTAGCGGGAGCCCCCCGGTCGTGGACGAACAGTACTTC
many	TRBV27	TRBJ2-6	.	CASSFGRYSGANVLTF	TGTGCCAGCAGTTTTGGGCGGTACTCTGGGGCCAACGTCCTGACTTTC
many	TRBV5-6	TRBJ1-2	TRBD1	CASSLVTGDGYTF	TGTGCCAGCAGCTTGGTTACAGGGGATGGCTACACCTTC
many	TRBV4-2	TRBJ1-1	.	CASSQDWGMNTEAFF	TGTGCCAGCAGCCAAGATTGGGGGATGAACACTGAAGCTTTCTTT
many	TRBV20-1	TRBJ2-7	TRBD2	CSARASAGVSYEQYF	TGCAGTGCTAGGGCCTCCGCGGGAGTTTCCTACGAGCAGTACTTC
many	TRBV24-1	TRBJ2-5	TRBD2	CATSPGTSGRGETQYF	TGTGCCACCAGTCCAGGGACTAGCGGGCGGGGAGAGACCCAGTACTTC
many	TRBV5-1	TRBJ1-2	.	CASSLEQWYGYTF	TGCGCCAGCAGCTTGGAGCAGTGGTATGGCTACACCTTC
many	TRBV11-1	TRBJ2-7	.	CASSLAVSSYEQYF	TGTGCCAGCAGCTTAGCCGTCAGCTCCTACGAGCAGTACTTC
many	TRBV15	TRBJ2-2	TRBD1	CATEVHRGKPGTGELFF	TGTGCCACCGAGGTCCACAGGGGGAAACCGGGGACCGGGGAGCTGTTTTTT
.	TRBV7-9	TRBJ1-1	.	CASTTSGRADTEAFF	TGTGCCAGCACCACGTCGGGCAGGGCCGACACTGAAGCTTTCTTT
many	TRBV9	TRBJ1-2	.	CASSAGAGTSHGYTF	TGTGCCAGCAGCGCGGGGGCCGGGACATCCCATGGCTACACCTTC
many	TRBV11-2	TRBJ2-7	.	CASRRTAGQKYEQYF	TGTGCCAGCAGGCGGACTGCGGGACAAAAATACGAGCAGTACTTC